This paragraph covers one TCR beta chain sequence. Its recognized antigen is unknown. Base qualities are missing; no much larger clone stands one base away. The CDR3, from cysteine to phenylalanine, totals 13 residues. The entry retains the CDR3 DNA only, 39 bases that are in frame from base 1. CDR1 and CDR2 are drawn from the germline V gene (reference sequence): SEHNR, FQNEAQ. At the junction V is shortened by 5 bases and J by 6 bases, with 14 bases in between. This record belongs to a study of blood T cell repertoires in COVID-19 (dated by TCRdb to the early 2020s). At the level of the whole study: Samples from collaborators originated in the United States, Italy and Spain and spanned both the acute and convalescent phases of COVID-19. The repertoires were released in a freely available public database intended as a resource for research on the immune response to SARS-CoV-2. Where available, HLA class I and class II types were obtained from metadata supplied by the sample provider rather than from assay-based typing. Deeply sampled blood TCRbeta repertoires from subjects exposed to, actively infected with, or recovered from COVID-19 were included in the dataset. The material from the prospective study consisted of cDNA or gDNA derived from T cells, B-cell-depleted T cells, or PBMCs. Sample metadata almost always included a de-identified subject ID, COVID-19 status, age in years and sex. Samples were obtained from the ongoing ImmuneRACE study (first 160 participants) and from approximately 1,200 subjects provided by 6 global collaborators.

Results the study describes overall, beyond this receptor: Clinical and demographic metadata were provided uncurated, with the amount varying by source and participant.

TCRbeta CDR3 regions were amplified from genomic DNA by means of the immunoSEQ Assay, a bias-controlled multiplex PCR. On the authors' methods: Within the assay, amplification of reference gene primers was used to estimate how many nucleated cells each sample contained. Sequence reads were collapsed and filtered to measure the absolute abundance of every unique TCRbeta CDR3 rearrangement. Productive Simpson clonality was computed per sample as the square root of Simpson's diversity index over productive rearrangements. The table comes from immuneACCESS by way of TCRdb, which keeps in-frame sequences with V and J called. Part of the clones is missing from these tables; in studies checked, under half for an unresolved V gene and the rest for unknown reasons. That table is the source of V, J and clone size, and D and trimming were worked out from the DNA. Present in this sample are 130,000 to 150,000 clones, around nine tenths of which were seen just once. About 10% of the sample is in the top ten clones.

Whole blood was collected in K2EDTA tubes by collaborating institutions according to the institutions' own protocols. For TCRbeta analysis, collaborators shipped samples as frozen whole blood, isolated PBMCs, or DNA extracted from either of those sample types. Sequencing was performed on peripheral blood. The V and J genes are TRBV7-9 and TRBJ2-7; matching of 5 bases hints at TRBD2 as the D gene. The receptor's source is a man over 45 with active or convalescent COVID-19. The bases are TGTGCCAGCAGCGCCCTCCTAGCAACCGAGCAGTACTTC. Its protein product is CASSALLATEQYF.